This TCR beta chain was captured by sequencing in a study of blood T cell repertoires in COVID-19. Authors' processing steps: Counts of nucleated cells, estimated from reference gene primer amplification, were obtained. This table comes from immunoSEQ multiplex PCR, and its TCRdb copy is limited to in-frame clones, with some not included. The V and J calls and the clone size are those of that table, but D and trimming were determined from the DNA. The sample lists roughly 310,000 clones, approximately 87% occurring once. The receptor was derived from a woman aged 50 to 60 with active or convalescent COVID-19. The sample comprised peripheral blood.

The DNA of the CDR3 is TGTGCCAGCAGCGAGAGGAGCGGGAGGGCCTTGGGGAATGAGCAGTTCTTC. Translating gives CASSERSGRALGNEQFF. The J gene is TRBJ2-1, the V gene TRBV9; TRBD2 matches 10 bases. The trim removed 3 bases at V and 7 bases at J, leaving 13 bases unmatched. Looked up from germline, CDR1 is SGDLS and CDR2 is YYNGEE. The CDR3 extends over 17 amino acids.